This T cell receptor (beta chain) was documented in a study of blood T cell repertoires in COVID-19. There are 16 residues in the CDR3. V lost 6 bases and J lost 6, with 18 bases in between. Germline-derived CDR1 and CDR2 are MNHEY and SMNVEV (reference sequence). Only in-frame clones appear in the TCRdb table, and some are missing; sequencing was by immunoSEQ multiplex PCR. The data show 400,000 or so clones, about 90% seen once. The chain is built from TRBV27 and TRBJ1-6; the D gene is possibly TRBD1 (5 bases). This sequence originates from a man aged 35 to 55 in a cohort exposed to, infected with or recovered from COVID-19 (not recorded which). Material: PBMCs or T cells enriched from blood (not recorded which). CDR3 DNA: TGTGCCAGCAGCCCCCTCCGGGGGACGAGTAATTCACCCCTCCACTTT. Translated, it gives CASSPLRGTSNSPLHF.